These 21 T cell receptor beta chains share one sample of origin, sequenced in a study of blood T cell repertoires in COVID-19. The data were produced by immunoSEQ multiplex PCR, yet TCRdb's version contains in-frame clones alone and is incomplete. The data contain 320,000 or so clones, 87% of them seen just once; the ten biggest clones take up 1%. The specimen sequenced was PBMCs or T cells enriched from blood (not recorded which). The origin of the receptors is a woman in her 30s who had recovered from COVID-19.

This clone has more than one count but fewer than ten. The CDR3 region is CASTKGGDGQPQHF. The CDR3 DNA is TGTGCCAGCACTAAAGGAGGGGACGGTCAGCCCCAGCATTTT. This chain connects TRBV28 to TRBJ1-5; possible D gene TRBD1, 5 bases. This CDR3 is built from 14 residues. Germline V lookup: CDR1 MDHEN, CDR2 SYDVKM. Deletions cut 7 bases from V and 6 bases from J, with 16 bases between.

This clone has only a few counts. The chain is built from TRBV4-2 and TRBJ1-5, with TRBD1 matching over 9 bases. This CDR3 spans 18 amino acids. V lost 0 bases, J lost 0 bases, and 6 bases stayed unmatched. CDR1 LGHNA and CDR2 YNFKEQ come from the germline V gene. CDR3 in amino acids: CASSQDLGTGFSNQPQHF. The DNA of the CDR3 is TGTGCCAGCAGCCAAGATCTGGGGACAGGGTTTAGCAATCAGCCCCAGCATTTT.

This rearrangement joins TRBV10-2 to TRBJ2-1; TRBD2 agrees at 8 bases. CDR1 WSHSY and CDR2 SAAADI come from the germline V gene. V dropped 4 bases and J dropped 12; count of bases not matched to a gene: 2. The CDR3 has 11 residues. The CDR3 DNA follows: TGCGCCAGCAGTGTAGCGGGATGGCAGTTCTTC. It is translated as CASSVAGWQFF.

The chain recombines TRBV7-6 with TRBJ1-1; no firm D call. There are 13 residues in the CDR3. The V and J ends lost 1 base and 3 bases respectively, with 6 bases between them. CDR1 is SGHVS, CDR2 FNYEAQ, per germline. For the CDR3, the DNA is TGTGCCAGCAGCTTAGACTCATACACTGAAGCTTTCTTT. Translation: CASSLDSYTEAFF.

Concerning this clone itself: Compared with germline, one end of the junction differs, possibly owing to a read error. The gene calls are TRBV5-6 and TRBJ1-2, with D unresolved. The CDR3 totals 14 residues. The germline V gene encodes CDR1 SGHDT and CDR2 YYEEEE. The CDR3 here is CASTLAGINYGYTF. The CDR3, as DNA: TGTGCCAGCACCTTGGCGGGTATTAACTATGGCTACACCTTC.

CDR3 sequence: CASRPGQSVETQYF. The CDR3 region has the DNA TGTGCCAGCAGGCCGGGACAGAGCGTGGAGACCCAGTACTTC. The gene calls are TRBV6-5 and TRBJ2-5; 7 bases line up with TRBD1. The CDR3 spans 14 residues. Germline CDR1 reads MNHEY; CDR2 reads SVGAGI. J was trimmed by 5 bases and V by 6 bases; bases with no gene match: 9.

This chain connects TRBV12-3 or TRBV12-4 to TRBJ2-5, with a possible D match to TRBD1 (6 bases). The germline V and J ends were trimmed by 6 bases and 7 bases, with 15 bases remaining between them. CDR3 size: 13 residues. This chain's CDR3 is CASSPQLGGTQYF. DNA for the CDR3: TGTGCCAGCAGCCCTCAGCTAGGGGGGACCCAGTACTTC.

Concerning this clone: This CDR3 is also generated by other DNA sequences in the sample. The V and J genes are TRBV19 and TRBJ1-1; the match to TRBD1 covers 7 bases. The CDR3 is 14 amino acids. Germline lookup yields CDR1 LNHDA and CDR2 SQIVND (reference sequence). After removal of 6 bases from V and 1 base from J, the junction contained 5 bases not matched to a gene. The CDR3: CASSPRTGNTEAFF. CDR3 coding DNA: TGTGCCAGTAGCCCCCGGACAGGGAACACTGAAGCTTTCTTT. Filled out from reference TRBV19 and TRBJ1-1, the complete variable domain reads DGGITQSPKYLFRKEGQNVTLSCEQNLNHDAMYWYRQDPGQGLRLIYYSQIVNDFQKGDIAEGYSVSREKKESFPLTVTSAQKNPTAFYLCASSPRTGNTEAFFGQGTRLTVV.

The DNA of the CDR3 is TGTGCCAGCAGCCGAGCAGGGGTTGAAAAACTGTTTTTT. As protein: CASSRAGVEKLFF. V usage is TRBV27 and J usage is TRBJ1-4, with D possibly TRBD1 on 6 matching bases. The CDR3 extends over 13 amino acids. Germline V CDR1 and CDR2: MNHEY, SMNVEV (reference sequence). V dropped 6 bases and J dropped 7 bases, with 12 bases sitting between them.

The rearrangement joins TRBV4-3 to TRBJ1-2; 7 bases align to TRBD1. There are 16 residues in the CDR3. V gave up 1 base and J gave up 4 bases; unmatched junction bases: 9. CDR1 is LGHNA and CDR2 is YSLEER in the germline V gene. This CDR3 reads CASSQVAGGTAYGYTF. Written as DNA, the CDR3 is TGCGCCAGCAGCCAAGTAGCTGGAGGGACAGCCTATGGCTACACCTTC.

This chain joins TRBV27 and TRBJ1-6; weak D call: TRBD1 (6 bases). This CDR3 has 16 amino acids. The V end lost 6 bases, the J end lost 11 bases, and 23 bases lay between the germline ends. Germline CDR1 reads MNHEY; CDR2 reads SMNVEV (reference sequence). CDR3 amino acids: CASRRSSLGAIPPLHF. The CDR3 DNA reads as TGTGCCAGCAGGCGATCCAGTCTGGGGGCTATTCCACCCCTCCACTTT.

The V gene is TRBV7-8, the J gene TRBJ1-6, with 10 bases aligning to TRBD1. Trimming at V came to 0 bases and at J to 9 bases, leaving 8 bases not matched to a gene. The CDR3 has 17 residues. Germline V gene data show CDR1 as SGHVS and CDR2 as FQNEAQ. Here the CDR3 DNA reads TGTGCCAGCAGCTTAGCGCAACCGGGACAGGGGACTTCACCCCTCCACTTT. Translating gives CASSLAQPGQGTSPLHF.

This sequence joins TRBV19 and TRBJ2-5, with TRBD2 matching 11 bases. CDR1 is LNHDA and CDR2 is SQIVND in the germline V gene (reference sequence). CDR3 size: 16 residues. With 3 bases clipped from V and 1 base from J, the junction kept 4 bases outside the gene matches. This CDR3 reads CASSIFGTSGQETQYF. For the CDR3, the DNA is TGTGCCAGTAGTATTTTCGGGACTAGCGGCCAAGAGACCCAGTACTTC.

The V and J genes are TRBV2 and TRBJ2-2, with 7 bases identical to TRBD1. The V gene's germline CDR1 is SNHLY and CDR2 FYNNEI. V lost 6 bases to trimming and J lost 1 base; unmatched junction nucleotides: 2. The CDR3 totals 14 residues. Here the CDR3 reads CASRDRMNTGELFF. CDR3 nucleotide sequence: TGTGCCAGCAGGGACAGGATGAACACCGGGGAGCTGTTTTTT.

The V call is TRBV5-4, the J call TRBJ2-7, with 10 bases aligning to TRBD1. The V and J ends lost 5 bases and 3 bases, in that order; junction bases with no gene match: 8. CDR3 length equals 15 residues. Germline V lookup: CDR1 SGHNT, CDR2 YYREEE (reference sequence). The CDR3 reads CASRWGQGPYYEQYF. CDR3 in DNA: TGTGCCAGCAGATGGGGACAGGGGCCATACTACGAGCAGTACTTC.

J is TRBJ2-1 and V is TRBV2; tentative D call: TRBD1 (5 bases). Deletions cut 6 bases from V and 10 bases from J, with 19 bases between. The CDR3 sequence is 14 residues long. Germline CDR1 SNHLY, CDR2 FYNNEI. The CDR3 here is CASRPPGAGREQFF. In nucleotides, the CDR3 is TGTGCCAGCAGACCTCCCGGAGCAGGGCGGGAGCAGTTCTTC.

J is TRBJ1-1 and V is TRBV10-3; the match to TRBD1 covers 8 bases. Germline-derived CDR1 and CDR2 are ENHRY and SYGVKD. The CDR3 contains 14 residues. Trimming cost V 4 bases and J 4 bases; bases outside gene matches: 5. Here the CDR3 reads CAISATGVVTEAFF. CDR3 bases: TGTGCCATCAGTGCGACAGGGGTCGTCACTGAAGCTTTCTTT.

V gene TRBV28 combines with J gene TRBJ1-1; unclear D gene. Trimming shortened V by 2 bases and J by 3 bases, and 10 bases separated the two germline ends. The CDR3 is made up of 14 amino acids. The V gene's germline CDR1 is MDHEN and CDR2 SYDVKM. CDR3 coding DNA: TGTGCCAGCAGTTTAGCCCCTAAAGACACTGAAGCTTTCTTT. Its protein is CASSLAPKDTEAFF.

This chain joins TRBV28 and TRBJ1-4; 9 bases match TRBD1. The CDR3 contains 15 residues. With 6 bases clipped from V and 7 bases from J, the junction kept 9 bases outside the gene matches. Germline V gene lookup returns CDR1 MDHEN and CDR2 SYDVKM. CDR3 DNA: TGTGCCAGCAGCATCTACAGGGGGCGAATTGAAAAACTGTTTTTT. It yields the protein CASSIYRGRIEKLFF.

The chain links TRBV28 to TRBJ2-7; D is unclear. Deletions cut 6 bases from V and 2 bases from J, with 11 bases between. The CDR3 is 13 amino acids. Germline CDR1 MDHEN, CDR2 SYDVKM. The CDR3 here is CASSRGGTYEQYF. The CDR3 DNA reads as TGTGCCAGCAGCCGTGGCGGAACCTACGAGCAGTACTTC.

The chain carries TRBV6-1 and TRBJ1-6; D remains unclear. Germline CDR1 and CDR2: MNHNS and SASEGT. The CDR3 covers 17 residues. Trimming cost V 2 bases and J 3 bases, with 14 bases left between them. CDR3 protein: CASSELEGGFYNSPLHF. In DNA, the CDR3 is TGTGCCAGCAGTGAACTAGAGGGTGGGTTCTATAATTCACCCCTCCACTTT.